Each of the 26 T cell receptor beta chains below was sequenced from the same sample in a study of shared clonotypes between healthy human individuals. Clones were read by immunoSEQ multiplex PCR, and TCRdb kept only the in-frame ones, dropping some. The sample lists some 2,000,000 clones, almost 96% occurring once. Specimen: naive CD4+ T cells sorted from blood. The subset is: CD45RA+ positively selected. The receptor set was obtained from a man aged 18 to 30 in good health.

V gene TRBV9 combines with J gene TRBJ2-2; D ambiguous. Germline CDR1 reads SGDLS; CDR2 reads YYNGEE. V lost 1 base to trimming and J lost 1 base, with 5 bases between them. The length of the CDR3 is 14 residues. The DNA for the CDR3 is TGTGCCAGCAGCGTACTCCAGAACACCGGGGAGCTGTTTTTT. Its translation: CASSVLQNTGELFF.

This sequence joins TRBV19 and TRBJ1-5; no definite D call. Germline CDR1 reads LNHDA; CDR2 reads SQIVND (reference sequence). Trimming removed 4 bases from V and 2 bases from J, with 12 bases in between. The CDR3 contains 15 residues. CDR3 sequence reads: CASSTQAVGNQPQHF. The CDR3 DNA sequence: TGTGCCAGTAGTACCCAGGCAGTTGGCAATCAGCCCCAGCATTTT.

With respect to this clone: Other DNA sequences in this specimen translate into the identical CDR3. The V call is TRBV18, the J call TRBJ1-1; D is possibly TRBD1 (5 bases). The CDR3 spans 14 residues. CDR1 is KGHSH, CDR2 LQKENI, per germline. V was cut by 1 base and J by 0 bases, with 6 bases left in between. CDR3 loop: CASSPRGVNTEAFF. Written as DNA, the CDR3 is TGTGCCAGCTCACCACGAGGGGTGAACACTGAAGCTTTCTTT.

The chain has TRBV5-1 and TRBJ2-7; 9 bases line up with TRBD1. The V gene end was trimmed by 5 bases and the J gene end by 4 bases; junction bases not matched to a gene: 13. The germline gives CDR1 SGHRS, CDR2 YFSETQ. CDR3 length: 16 amino acids. The CDR3 nucleotides read TGCGCCAGCAGTGCTCCTGGGACAGGGAAATCTTACGAGCAGTACTTC. This codes for CASSAPGTGKSYEQYF. The full variable domain, its missing parts supplied by reference TRBV5-1 and TRBJ2-7, is KAGVTQTPRYLIKTRGQQVTLSCSPISGHRSVSWYQQTPGQGLQFLFEYFSETQRNKGNFPGRFSGRQFSNSRSEMNVSTLELGDSALYLCASSAPGTGKSYEQYFGPGTRLTVT.

V gene TRBV30 combines with J gene TRBJ2-3; 9 nucleotides agree with TRBD1. The junction had 5 bases not matched to a gene; V was cut back by 7 bases and J by 3 bases. Germline values: CDR1 GTSNPN, CDR2 SVGIG (reference sequence). The CDR3 sequence is 13 residues long. The CDR3 region has the DNA TGTGCCTCCCGGGACAGGGTGACAGATACGCAGTATTTT. This sequence encodes CASRDRVTDTQYF.

The chain couples TRBV2 to TRBJ2-7; D may be TRBD2 (6 bases). The germline V gene encodes CDR1 SNHLY and CDR2 FYNNEI. The length of the CDR3 is 14 residues. Trimming took 4 bases from V and 6 from J, leaving 16 bases between them. CDR3 amino acids: CASSVRQGGAEQYF. The CDR3 nucleotides read TGTGCCAGCAGTGTGAGGCAGGGAGGCGCCGAGCAGTACTTC.

The chain recombines TRBV12-5 with TRBJ2-5; D is undetermined. Germline CDR1 is LGHNT and CDR2 is FRNRAP. The CDR3 contains 14 residues. Trimming removed 3 bases at V and 4 bases at J, with 12 bases between. CDR3: CASGFGRVPETQYF. The CDR3 bases are TGTGCTAGTGGTTTTGGTAGGGTCCCAGAGACCCAGTACTTC.

The V call is TRBV7-9, the J call TRBJ2-3, with a tentative D call TRBD2 (6 bases). Trimming took off 5 bases at V and 6 bases at J, with 15 bases between the two ends. Germline V gene lookup returns CDR1 SEHNR and CDR2 FQNEAQ (reference sequence). This CDR3 spans 14 amino acids. The CDR3 nucleotides read TGTGCCAGCAGCCGCCGACTAGATTCTGATACGCAGTATTTT. Amino acid sequence: CASSRRLDSDTQYF. Together with reference TRBV7-9 and TRBJ2-3, the CDR3 gives the full variable domain: DTGVSQNPRHKITKRGQNVTFRCDPISEHNRLYWYRQTLGQGPEFLTYFQNEAQLEKSRLLSDRFSAERPKGSFSTLEIQRTEQGDSAMYLCASSRRLDSDTQYFGPGTRLTVL.

The chain uses TRBV6-1 and TRBJ2-7; 7 positions agree with TRBD1. The CDR3 covers 13 residues. With V trimmed by 5 bases and J by 3 bases, 4 bases remained unmatched. The germline V gene has CDR1 MNHNS and CDR2 SASEGT. CDR3 DNA sequence: TGTGCCAGCAGTCCGGGACAGTACTACGAGCAGTACTTC. This encodes CASSPGQYYEQYF.

In this sample, this clone turned up once. The CDR3 is CASSLLGQGGNQPQHF. The CDR3 region has the DNA TGTGCCAGCAGTTTATTAGGGCAGGGGGGTAATCAGCCCCAGCATTTT. The V and J genes are TRBV28 and TRBJ1-5, with 7 bases lining up with TRBD1. Germline CDR1 reads MDHEN; CDR2 reads SYDVKM. The V and J ends lost 1 base and 4 bases, in that order; junction bases with no gene match: 7. The CDR3 length is 16 residues.

Concerning this clone itself: Other nucleotide sequences from this sample produce the same CDR3. This sequence joins TRBV6-1 and TRBJ1-5, with D unresolved. Trimming left V 1 base short and J 0 bases short, with 7 bases between. The CDR3 sequence is 15 residues long. Germline assignment: CDR1 MNHNS and CDR2 SASEGT. As DNA, the CDR3 is TGTGCCAGCAGTGAAGGTGGTTATAGCAATCAGCCCCAGCATTTT. As protein: CASSEGGYSNQPQHF.

The chain is built from TRBV23-1 and TRBJ1-2; D perhaps matches TRBD1 (6 bases). TRBV23-1 is designated an ORF whose function remains uncertain. This CDR3 comprises 13 residues. The ends were cut back, 1 base at V and 8 bases at J, with 11 bases in the middle. DNA for the CDR3: TGCGCCAGCAGTCAATTGGCAGGGGTCGGCTACACCTTC. This gives the protein CASSQLAGVGYTF.

The genes are TRBV19 and TRBJ1-1; a possible D gene is TRBD1 (6 bases). Germline V CDR1 and CDR2: LNHDA, SQIVND (reference sequence). CDR3 length: 15 residues. Trimming shortened V by 8 bases and J by 6 bases, and 22 bases separated the two germline ends. The CDR3 nucleotides read TGTGCCAGTCGACAGGAATTTCCTCCCAGGTCTGAAGCTTTCTTT. Amino acids: CASRQEFPPRSEAFF.

The chain recombines TRBV5-1 with TRBJ2-7, with 7 bases lining up with TRBD1. Germline V gene lookup returns CDR1 SGHRS and CDR2 YFSETQ. V gave up 4 bases and J gave up 7 bases; unmatched junction bases: 17. The CDR3 extends over 16 amino acids. CDR3 loop: CASSRRGLGSSGEQYF. The CDR3 nucleotides read TGCGCCAGCAGCCGAAGGGGGCTTGGTTCGAGCGGTGAGCAGTACTTC.

This clone has a single count. The chain joins TRBV10-3 to TRBJ2-3; D not resolved. Per the germline V gene, CDR1 is ENHRY and CDR2 is SYGVKD. The CDR3 has 16 amino acids. V shed 0 bases and J shed 5 bases, with 15 bases lying between them. DNA of the CDR3: TGTGCCATCAGTGAGTCTGCAGGAACTTATATAGATACGCAGTATTTT. Its protein is CAISESAGTYIDTQYF.

In nucleotides, the CDR3 is TGCGCCAGCACCATTTCCCCGGGACAGGGAGGCCGTACTGAAGCTTTCTTT. Protein: CASTISPGQGGRTEAFF. The chain recombines TRBV5-1 with TRBJ1-1; 9 bases are a match to TRBD1. V lost 6 bases to trimming and J lost 5 bases; unmatched junction nucleotides: 17. Germline V gene data show CDR1 as SGHRS and CDR2 as YFSETQ. The CDR3 length is 17 residues.

A few counts support this clone. V usage is TRBV7-8 and J usage is TRBJ2-4; TRBD2 agrees at 13 bases. The germline V gene encodes CDR1 SGHVS and CDR2 FQNEAQ. With 5 bases clipped from V and 3 bases from J, the junction kept 16 bases outside the gene matches. This CDR3 is built from 20 residues. CDR3 residues: CASSPGLAGEGRTYKNIQYF. In DNA form, the CDR3 reads TGTGCCAGCAGCCCAGGACTAGCGGGAGAGGGGCGGACCTACAAAAACATTCAGTACTTC.

This clone appeared a single time. The V gene is TRBV19, the J gene TRBJ1-2; no firm D call. Trimming removed 6 bases from V and 4 bases from J, with 18 bases in between. Per the germline V gene, CDR1 is LNHDA and CDR2 is SQIVND (reference sequence). This CDR3 has 15 residues. The CDR3 reads CASSVGGPKVYGYTF. DNA of the CDR3: TGTGCCAGTAGCGTCGGAGGGCCCAAGGTCTATGGCTACACCTTC.

This clone appeared once. The chain recombines TRBV6-4 with TRBJ1-4, with no clear D. Germline V gene data show CDR1 as MRHNA and CDR2 as SNTAGT. V gave up 0 bases and J gave up 4 bases, with 12 bases separating them. The CDR3 consists of 16 residues. CDR3 nucleotide sequence: TGTGCCAGCAGTGACTCAAGACCGGGAAATAATGAAAAACTGTTTTTT. This translates into CASSDSRPGNNEKLFF.

The rearrangement uses TRBV2 and TRBJ2-7, with 8 bases identical to TRBD1. The ends lost 5 bases at V and 6 bases at J; junction bases unmatched: 6. CDR1 and CDR2 from the germline V gene are SNHLY and FYNNEI. This CDR3 has 13 residues. Written as DNA, the CDR3 is TGTGCCAGCAGTTCGGACAGGGTCTCCGAGCAGTACTTC. Amino acids: CASSSDRVSEQYF.

V gene TRBV30 combines with J gene TRBJ1-6; possible D gene TRBD1, 6 bases. The CDR3 extends over 13 amino acids. Germline values: CDR1 GTSNPN, CDR2 SVGIG (reference sequence). Between the trimmed V and J ends, which lost 6 bases and 6 bases, there was a span of 12 bases. The CDR3 here is CACGGGGNSPLHF. The CDR3 region has the DNA TGTGCCTGCGGAGGGGGGGGTAATTCACCCCTCCACTTT. Based on the CDR3 plus reference TRBV30 and TRBJ1-6, the full variable domain is SQTIHQWPATLVQPVGSPLSLECTVEGTSNPNLYWYRQAAGRGLQLLFYSVGIGQISSEVPQNLSASRPQDRQFILSSKKLLLSDSGFYLCACGGGGNSPLHFGNGTRLTVT.

The V call is TRBV19, the J call TRBJ2-7; D is unclear. Trimming left V 4 bases short and J 7 bases short, with 14 bases between. The length of the CDR3 is 13 residues. The V gene's germline CDR1 is LNHDA and CDR2 SQIVND (reference sequence). The DNA of the CDR3 is TGTGCCAGTAGTACTACTTCCGTGGGGGAGCAGTACTTC. This sequence encodes CASSTTSVGEQYF.

The gene calls are TRBV7-8 and TRBJ2-2; 7 nucleotides line up with TRBD1. Looked up from germline, CDR1 is SGHVS and CDR2 is FQNEAQ. V dropped 0 bases and J dropped 5; count of bases not matched to a gene: 9. This CDR3 region has 17 residues. CDR3 sequence: CASSLARTGSRTGELFF. CDR3 nucleotides: TGTGCCAGCAGCTTAGCGAGGACAGGATCGAGGACCGGGGAGCTGTTTTTT.

The chain links TRBV27 to TRBJ2-3; the match to TRBD2 covers 9 bases. CDR1 MNHEY and CDR2 SMNVEV come from the germline V gene (reference sequence). With 4 bases clipped from V and 3 bases from J, the junction kept 8 bases outside the gene matches. CDR3 length equals 16 residues. This chain's CDR3 is CASSSHSGGVTDTQYF. The CDR3 DNA is TGTGCCAGCAGTTCCCATAGCGGGGGCGTGACAGATACGCAGTATTTT.

Concerning this clone itself: In the same sample, other DNA sequences code for this CDR3. The rearrangement uses TRBV6-1 and TRBJ1-6, with D possibly being TRBD1 (5 bases). The CDR3 is 15 residues long. CDR1 is MNHNS and CDR2 is SASEGT in the germline V gene. The V and J ends lost 0 bases and 5 bases respectively, with 8 bases between them. Written as DNA, the CDR3 is TGTGCCAGCAGTGAAGCCGGGACTAATAATTCACCCCTCCACTTT. Amino acid sequence: CASSEAGTNNSPLHF.

The rearrangement uses TRBV6-6 and TRBJ1-1; tentative D call: TRBD1 (5 bases). Germline loops: CDR1 MNHNY, CDR2 SVGAGI (reference sequence). The CDR3 runs to 16 residues. Trimming left V 10 bases short and J 1 base short, with 22 bases between. CDR3 loop: CATGSGDLIQNTEAFF. The DNA of the CDR3 is TGTGCCACCGGGTCCGGGGACCTTATTCAGAACACTGAAGCTTTCTTT.